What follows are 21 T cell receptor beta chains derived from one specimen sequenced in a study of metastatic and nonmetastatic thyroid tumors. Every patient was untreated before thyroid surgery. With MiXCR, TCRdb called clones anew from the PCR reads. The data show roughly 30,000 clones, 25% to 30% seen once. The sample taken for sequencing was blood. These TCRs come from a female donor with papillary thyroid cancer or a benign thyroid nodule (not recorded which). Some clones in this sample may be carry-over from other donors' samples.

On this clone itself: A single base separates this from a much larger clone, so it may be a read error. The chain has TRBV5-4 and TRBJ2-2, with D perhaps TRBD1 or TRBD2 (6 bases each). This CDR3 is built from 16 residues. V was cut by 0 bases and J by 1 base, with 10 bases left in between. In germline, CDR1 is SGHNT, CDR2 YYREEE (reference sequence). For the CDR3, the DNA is TGTGCCAGCAGCTTGGCCGGGGGCTGGAACACCGGGGAGCTGTTTTTT. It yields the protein CASSLAGGWNTGELFF.

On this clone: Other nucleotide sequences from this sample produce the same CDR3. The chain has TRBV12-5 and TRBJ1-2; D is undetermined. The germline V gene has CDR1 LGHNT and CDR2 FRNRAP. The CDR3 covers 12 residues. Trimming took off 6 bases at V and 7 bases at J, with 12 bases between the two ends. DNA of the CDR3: TGTGCTAGTGGAGGTACCGCCGGTGGCTACACCTTC. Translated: CASGGTAGGYTF.

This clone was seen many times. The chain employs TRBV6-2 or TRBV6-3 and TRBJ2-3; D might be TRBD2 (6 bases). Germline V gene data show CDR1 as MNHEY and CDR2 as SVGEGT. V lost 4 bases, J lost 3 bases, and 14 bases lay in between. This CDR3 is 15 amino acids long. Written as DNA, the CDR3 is TGTGCCAGCAGTTTTGTGGGAGGTGATACAGATACGCAGTATTTT. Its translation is CASSFVGGDTDTQYF.

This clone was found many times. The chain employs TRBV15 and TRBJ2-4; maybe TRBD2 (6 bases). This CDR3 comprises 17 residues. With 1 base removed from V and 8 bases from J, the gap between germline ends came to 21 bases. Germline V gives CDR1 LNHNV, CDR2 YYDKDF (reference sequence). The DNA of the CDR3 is TGTGCCACCAGCAGAGCCTCGGGACTCGATTTGGTAGACATTCAGTACTTC. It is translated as CATSRASGLDLVDIQYF.

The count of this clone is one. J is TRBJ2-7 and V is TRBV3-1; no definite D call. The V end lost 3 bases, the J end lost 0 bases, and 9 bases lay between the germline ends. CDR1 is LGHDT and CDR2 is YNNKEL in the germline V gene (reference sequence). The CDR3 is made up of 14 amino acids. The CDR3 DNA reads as TGTGCCAGCAGCCAGACTTTGAGCTCCTACGAGCAGTACTTC. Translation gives CASSQTLSSYEQYF.

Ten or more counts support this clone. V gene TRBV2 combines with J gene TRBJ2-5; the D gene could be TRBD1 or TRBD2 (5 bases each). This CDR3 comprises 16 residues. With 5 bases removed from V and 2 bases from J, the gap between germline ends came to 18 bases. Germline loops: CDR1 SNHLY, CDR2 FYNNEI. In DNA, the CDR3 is TGTGCCAGCAGTCAAGAGGGGCTCCCACCTCAAGAGACCCAGTACTTC. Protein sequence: CASSQEGLPPQETQYF.

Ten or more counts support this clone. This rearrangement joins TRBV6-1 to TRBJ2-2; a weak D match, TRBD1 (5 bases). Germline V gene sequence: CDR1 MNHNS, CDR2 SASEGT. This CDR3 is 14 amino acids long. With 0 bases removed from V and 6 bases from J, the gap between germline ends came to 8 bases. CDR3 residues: CASSEAGEAGELFF. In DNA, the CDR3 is TGTGCCAGCAGTGAAGCAGGGGAAGCCGGGGAGCTGTTTTTT.

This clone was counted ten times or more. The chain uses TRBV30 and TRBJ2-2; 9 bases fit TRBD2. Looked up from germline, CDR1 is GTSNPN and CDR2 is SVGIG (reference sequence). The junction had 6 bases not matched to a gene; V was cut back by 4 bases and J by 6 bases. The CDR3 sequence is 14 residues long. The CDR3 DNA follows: TGTGCCTGGAAGGTAGCGGGAGCCCCCGGGGAGCTGTTTTTT. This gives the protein CAWKVAGAPGELFF.

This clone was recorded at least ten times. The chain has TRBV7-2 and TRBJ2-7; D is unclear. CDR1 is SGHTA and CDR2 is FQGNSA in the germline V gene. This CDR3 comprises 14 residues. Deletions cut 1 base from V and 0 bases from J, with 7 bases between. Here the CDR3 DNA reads TGTGCCAGCAGCTTAGGCGGCCTCTCCTACGAGCAGTACTTC. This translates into CASSLGGLSYEQYF.

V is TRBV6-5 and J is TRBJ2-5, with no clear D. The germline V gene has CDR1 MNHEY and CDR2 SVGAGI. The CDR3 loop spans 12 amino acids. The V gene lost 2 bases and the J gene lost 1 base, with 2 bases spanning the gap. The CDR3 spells CASSYPQETQYF. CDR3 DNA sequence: TGTGCCAGCAGTTACCCCCAAGAGACCCAGTACTTC.

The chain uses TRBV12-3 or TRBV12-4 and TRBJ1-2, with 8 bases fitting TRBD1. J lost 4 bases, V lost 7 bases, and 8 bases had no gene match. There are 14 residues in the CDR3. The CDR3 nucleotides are TGTGCCAGCACCCGGACAGGGAAAGGCTATGGCTACACCTTC. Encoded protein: CASTRTGKGYGYTF.

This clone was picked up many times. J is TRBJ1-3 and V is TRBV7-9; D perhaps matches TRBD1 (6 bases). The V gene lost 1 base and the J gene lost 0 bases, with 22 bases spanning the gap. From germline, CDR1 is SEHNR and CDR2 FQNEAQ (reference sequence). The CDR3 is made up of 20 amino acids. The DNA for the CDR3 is TGTGCCAGCAGCTTAGTCGGGGACATCTCTTCAGGGAGCTCTGGAAACACCATATATTTT. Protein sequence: CASSLVGDISSGSSGNTIYF. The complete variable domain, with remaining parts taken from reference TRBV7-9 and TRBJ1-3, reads DTGVSQNPRHKITKRGQNVTFRCDPISEHNRLYWYRQTLGQGPEFLTYFQNEAQLEKSRLLSDRFSAERPKGSFSTLEIQRTEQGDSAMYLCASSLVGDISSGSSGNTIYFGEGSWLTVV.

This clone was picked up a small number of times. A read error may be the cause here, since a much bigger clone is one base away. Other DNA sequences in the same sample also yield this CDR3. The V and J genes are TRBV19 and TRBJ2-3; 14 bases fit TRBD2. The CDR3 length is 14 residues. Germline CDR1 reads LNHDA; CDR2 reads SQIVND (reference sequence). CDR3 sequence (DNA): TGTGCCAGTACCGGGACTAGCGGGAGTGATACGCAGTATTTC. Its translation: CASTGTSGSDTQYF.

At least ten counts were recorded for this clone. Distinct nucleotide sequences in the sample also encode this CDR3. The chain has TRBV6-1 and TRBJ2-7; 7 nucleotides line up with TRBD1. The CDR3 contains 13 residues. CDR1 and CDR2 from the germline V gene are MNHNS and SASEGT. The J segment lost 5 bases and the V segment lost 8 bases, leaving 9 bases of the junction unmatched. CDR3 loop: CASGGDRADEQYF. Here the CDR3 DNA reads TGTGCCAGCGGGGGTGACAGGGCCGACGAGCAGTACTTC.

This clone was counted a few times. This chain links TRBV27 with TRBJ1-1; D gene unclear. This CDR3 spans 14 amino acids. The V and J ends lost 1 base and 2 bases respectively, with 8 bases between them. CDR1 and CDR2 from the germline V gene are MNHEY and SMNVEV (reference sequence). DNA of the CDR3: TGTGCCAGCAGTTTATATCCAGCAAACACTGAAGCTTTCTTT. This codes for CASSLYPANTEAFF.

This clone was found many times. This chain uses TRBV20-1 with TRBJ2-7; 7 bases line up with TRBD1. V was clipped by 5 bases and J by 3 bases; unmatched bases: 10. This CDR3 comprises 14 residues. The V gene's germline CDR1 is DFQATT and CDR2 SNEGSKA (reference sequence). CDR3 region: CSALQERQGYEQYF. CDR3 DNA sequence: TGCAGTGCTTTACAAGAACGACAGGGCTACGAGCAGTACTTC.

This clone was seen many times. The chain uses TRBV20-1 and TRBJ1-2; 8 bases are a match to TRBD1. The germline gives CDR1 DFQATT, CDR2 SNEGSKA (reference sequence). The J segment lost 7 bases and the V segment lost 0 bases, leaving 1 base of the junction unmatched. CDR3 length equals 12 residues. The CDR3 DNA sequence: TGCAGTGCTAGAGATGACAGGGGTGGCTACACCTTC. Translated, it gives CSARDDRGGYTF.

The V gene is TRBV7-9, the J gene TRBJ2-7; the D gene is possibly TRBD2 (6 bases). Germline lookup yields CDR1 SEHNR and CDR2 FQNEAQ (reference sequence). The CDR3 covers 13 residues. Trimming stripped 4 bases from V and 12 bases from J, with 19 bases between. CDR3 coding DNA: TGTGCCAGCAGCTCAGAGGGGAGGTACGACCCGTACTTC. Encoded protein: CASSSEGRYDPYF.

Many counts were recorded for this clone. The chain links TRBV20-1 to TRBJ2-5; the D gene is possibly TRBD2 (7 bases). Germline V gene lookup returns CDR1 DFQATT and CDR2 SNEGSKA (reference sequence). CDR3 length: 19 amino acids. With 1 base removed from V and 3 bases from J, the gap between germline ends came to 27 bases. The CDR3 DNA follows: TGCAGTGCTAGAGTCCGCCGGGGGGACGCAGGGGAGGTGGAAGAGACCCAGTACTTC. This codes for CSARVRRGDAGEVEETQYF.

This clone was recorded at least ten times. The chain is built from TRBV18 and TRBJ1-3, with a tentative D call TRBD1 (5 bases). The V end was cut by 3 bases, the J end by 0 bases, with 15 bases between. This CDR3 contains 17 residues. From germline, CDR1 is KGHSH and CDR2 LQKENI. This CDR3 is CASSPPNRFSSGNTIYF. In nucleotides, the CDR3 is TGTGCCAGCTCACCGCCGAACAGGTTCAGCTCTGGAAACACCATATATTTT.

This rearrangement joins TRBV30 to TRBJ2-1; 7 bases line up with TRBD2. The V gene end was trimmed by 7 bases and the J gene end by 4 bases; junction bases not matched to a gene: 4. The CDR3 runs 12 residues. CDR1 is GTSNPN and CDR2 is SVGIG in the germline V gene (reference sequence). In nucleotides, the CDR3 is TGTGCCTTAGCTAGCGGATACAATGAGCAGTTCTTC. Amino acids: CALASGYNEQFF.